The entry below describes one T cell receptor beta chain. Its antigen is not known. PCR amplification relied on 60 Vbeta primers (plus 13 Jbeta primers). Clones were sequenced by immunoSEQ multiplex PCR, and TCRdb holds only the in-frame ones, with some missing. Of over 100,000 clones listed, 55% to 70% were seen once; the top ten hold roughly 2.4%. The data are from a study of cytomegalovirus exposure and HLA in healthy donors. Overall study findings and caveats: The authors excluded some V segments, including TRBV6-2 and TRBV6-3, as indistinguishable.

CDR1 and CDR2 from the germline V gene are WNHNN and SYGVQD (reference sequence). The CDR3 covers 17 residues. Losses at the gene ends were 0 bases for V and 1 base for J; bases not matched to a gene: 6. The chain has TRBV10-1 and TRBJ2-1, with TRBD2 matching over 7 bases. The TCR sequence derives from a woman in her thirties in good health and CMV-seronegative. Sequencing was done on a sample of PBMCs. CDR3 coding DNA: TGCGCCAGCAGTGAGTCGATGAGCGGGAAATCCTACAATGAGCAGTTCTTC. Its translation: CASSESMSGKSYNEQFF.